The 30 T cell receptor beta chains presented below share a single source sample, sequenced in a study of identical twins. TCRdb passed the 5' RACE reads through MiXCR, listing each CDR3 protein once. The sample includes just over 450,000 distinct CDR3 sequences, about 14% of them seen just once. Separately, the same data were catalogued under a study of yellow fever vaccine responses in identical twins.

Input material: CD4+ T cells sorted from blood. The source is a woman between 18 and 29 years old in good health.

The rearrangement uses TRBV7-2 and TRBJ1-5; 10 bases align to TRBD1. Germline CDR1 and CDR2: SGHTA and FQGNSA. The CDR3 totals 15 residues. V lost 1 base, J lost 6 bases, and 3 bases stayed unmatched. The CDR3 nucleotides read TGTGCCAGCAGCTTAGGACAGGGGGCGGGTCAGCCCCAGCATTTT. Translated, it gives CASSLGQGAGQPQHF.

The chain uses TRBV12-3 or TRBV12-4 and TRBJ2-2; D may be TRBD2 (5 bases). Trimming pared 6 bases from V and 0 bases from J, leaving 11 bases between. The CDR3 has 15 amino acids. The CDR3 loop is CASRSSGTNTGELFF. DNA for the CDR3: TGTGCCAGCAGGTCCAGCGGCACGAACACCGGGGAGCTGTTTTTT.

This rearrangement joins TRBV25-1 to TRBJ1-5; D not resolved. V lost 0 bases and J 4 bases, leaving 1 base between the germline ends. This CDR3 comprises 12 residues. Germline V CDR1 and CDR2: MGHDK, SYGVNS. CDR3 in amino acids: CASSEYNQPQHF. CDR3 nucleotides: TGTGCCAGCAGTGAATATAATCAGCCCCAGCATTTT.

V gene TRBV6-5 combines with J gene TRBJ1-2, with a possible D match to TRBD1 (6 bases). The germline CDR1 and CDR2 sequences are MNHEY and SVGAGI. The CDR3 is 9 amino acids. The DNA of the CDR3 is TGTGTGGCAGGGGCTGGCTACACCTTC. Its protein is CVAGAGYTF.

The chain is built from TRBV5-1 and TRBJ2-2; possibly TRBD1 for D (5 bases). The germline V and J ends were trimmed by 4 bases and 1 base, with 11 bases remaining between them. This CDR3 has 15 residues. CDR1 SGHRS and CDR2 YFSETQ come from the germline V gene. The CDR3 region is CASSTTAQNTGELFF. Written as DNA, the CDR3 is TGCGCCAGCAGCACGACAGCACAGAACACCGGGGAGCTGTTTTTT.

The chain employs TRBV19 and TRBJ1-1; D might be TRBD1 (5 bases). Trimming cost V 1 base and J 0 bases, with 12 bases left between them. Germline V gene sequence: CDR1 LNHDA, CDR2 SQIVND (reference sequence). This CDR3 is 16 amino acids long. This chain's CDR3 is CASSIGPGLMNTEAFF. CDR3 nucleotide sequence: TGTGCCAGTAGTATAGGTCCGGGACTAATGAACACTGAAGCTTTCTTT.

A few counts support this clonotype. The chain uses TRBV20-1 and TRBJ2-3; D may be TRBD1 (6 bases). Trimming took 5 bases from V and 7 from J, leaving 22 bases between them. This CDR3 spans 15 amino acids. Per the germline V gene, CDR1 is DFQATT and CDR2 is SNEGSKA (reference sequence). The CDR3 bases are TGCAGTGCTGATCCGGGACAAATGACTTTAAATACGCAGTATTTT. As protein: CSADPGQMTLNTQYF.

This chain joins TRBV7-2 and TRBJ2-1; D ambiguous. This CDR3 comprises 14 residues. The V gene's germline CDR1 is SGHTA and CDR2 FQGNSA. Trimming shortened V by 0 bases and J by 0 bases, and 3 bases separated the two germline ends. CDR3 bases: TGTGCCAGCAGCTTAGCGCACTCCTACAATGAGCAGTTCTTC. Amino acid sequence: CASSLAHSYNEQFF.

The rearrangement uses TRBV11-1 and TRBJ2-2; TRBD2 agrees at 10 bases. V was pared by 5 bases and J by 7 bases, with 19 bases of the junction left unmatched. CDR1 and CDR2 from the germline V gene are SGHAT and FQDESV (reference sequence). This CDR3 is 19 amino acids long. The CDR3 here is CASSPTSGRGERPIGELFF. CDR3 coding DNA: TGTGCCAGCAGCCCGACTAGCGGGCGCGGAGAAAGGCCCATCGGGGAGCTGTTTTTT.

The J gene is TRBJ2-7, the V gene TRBV23-1, with D unresolved. TRBV23-1 is classed as an ORF, of uncertain function. The CDR3 extends over 12 amino acids. Trimming cost V 8 bases and J 7 bases, with 15 bases left between them. The CDR3 is CASPGWASEQYF. For the CDR3, the DNA is TGCGCCAGCCCTGGTTGGGCCTCGGAGCAGTACTTC.

The chain recombines TRBV2 with TRBJ2-1, with D possibly being TRBD2 (5 bases). The CDR3 runs to 14 residues. Deletions cut 6 bases from V and 6 bases from J, with 15 bases between. CDR1 SNHLY and CDR2 FYNNEI come from the germline V gene. CDR3 DNA sequence: TGTGCCAGCAGGGAGGCCTCCTTACCCAATGAGCAGTTCTTC. Protein: CASREASLPNEQFF. Complete variable domain (other parts from reference TRBV2 and TRBJ2-1): EPEVTQTPSHQVTQMGQEVILRCVPISNHLYFYWYRQILGQKVEFLVSFYNNEISEKSEIFDDQFSVERPDGSNFTLKIRSTKLEDSAMYFCASREASLPNEQFFGPGTRLTVL.

The gene calls are TRBV5-1 and TRBJ2-1, with 9 bases fitting TRBD1. The CDR3 is 16 residues long. In germline, CDR1 is SGHRS, CDR2 YFSETQ. V was pared by 0 bases and J by 4 bases, with 5 bases of the junction left unmatched. Here the CDR3 DNA reads TGCGCCAGCAGCTTGGAGACCGGGACAGGGTACAATGAGCAGTTCTTC. Translating it yields CASSLETGTGYNEQFF.

The chain employs TRBV19 and TRBJ2-1; D is perhaps TRBD1 or TRBD2 (6 bases each). V was trimmed by 3 bases and J by 5 bases, leaving 14 bases between them. Germline values: CDR1 LNHDA, CDR2 SQIVND (reference sequence). CDR3 length: 15 amino acids. The CDR3: CASSITWGAHNEQFF. Written as DNA, the CDR3 is TGTGCCAGTAGTATTACGTGGGGGGCCCACAATGAGCAGTTCTTC.

This clonotype has a handful of counts. The V gene is TRBV27, the J gene TRBJ2-3, with TRBD1 matching 8 bases. Per the germline V gene, CDR1 is MNHEY and CDR2 is SMNVEV (reference sequence). J was trimmed by 3 bases and V by 8 bases; bases with no gene match: 10. CDR3 length equals 15 residues. The CDR3 protein is CASRGTGDRTDTQYF. The CDR3 nucleotides read TGTGCCAGCCGAGGGACAGGAGATCGGACAGATACGCAGTATTTT.

This clonotype appeared many times. The chain couples TRBV12-3 or TRBV12-4 to TRBJ1-5; the D is unclear. This CDR3 contains 14 residues. V was cut by 1 base and J by 3 bases, with 7 bases left in between. CDR3 in amino acids: CASSLGQLNQPQHF. DNA for the CDR3: TGTGCCAGCAGTTTAGGGCAGCTCAATCAGCCCCAGCATTTT.

This clonotype was seen only a few times. The V gene is TRBV7-9, the J gene TRBJ2-7; 11 nucleotides agree with TRBD2. The CDR3 runs 13 residues. V lost 7 bases to trimming and J lost 7 bases; unmatched junction nucleotides: 6. Germline V lookup: CDR1 SEHNR, CDR2 FQNEAQ (reference sequence). The CDR3 nucleotides are TGTGCCAGCACCCCTAGCGGGGGGCGGGAGCAGTACTTC. This sequence encodes CASTPSGGREQYF.

This clonotype was detected a few times. This rearrangement joins TRBV28 to TRBJ2-7; 8 bases are shared with TRBD1. CDR3 length equals 15 residues. Trimming cost V 8 bases and J 3 bases; bases outside gene matches: 12. Looked up from germline, CDR1 is MDHEN and CDR2 is SYDVKM. The CDR3 protein is CASAPGQGRGYEQYF. The CDR3, as DNA: TGTGCCAGCGCCCCAGGACAGGGCCGAGGCTACGAGCAGTACTTC.

In its sample, this clonotype was seen a few times. This chain uses TRBV7-9 with TRBJ2-1; TRBD2 matches at 9 bases. The CDR3 loop spans 15 amino acids. V dropped 2 bases and J dropped 5; count of bases not matched to a gene: 4. Germline-derived CDR1 and CDR2 are SEHNR and FQNEAQ (reference sequence). CDR3 sequence: CASSLSAGGNNEQFF. In DNA, the CDR3 is TGTGCCAGCAGCTTATCAGCGGGGGGCAACAATGAGCAGTTCTTC.

This clonotype appeared a few times. This rearrangement joins TRBV2 to TRBJ2-7; possibly TRBD2 for D (6 bases). The CDR3 has 13 residues. Trimming cost V 1 base and J 7 bases, with 11 bases left between them. Germline lookup yields CDR1 SNHLY and CDR2 FYNNEI. CDR3 loop: CASSEGRGSEQYF. The CDR3 bases are TGTGCCAGCAGTGAAGGGCGGGGTAGTGAGCAGTACTTC.

This clonotype was seen only a few times. This chain joins TRBV10-3 and TRBJ2-5; 7 nucleotides align to TRBD2. Germline V gene sequence: CDR1 ENHRY, CDR2 SYGVKD. V shed 2 bases, J shed 1 base, and the junction held 4 bases outside the gene matches. CDR3 length equals 15 residues. CDR3 loop: CAISEGLAAQETQYF. The CDR3, as DNA: TGTGCCATCAGTGAGGGCCTAGCGGCCCAAGAGACCCAGTACTTC.

This clonotype was observed a handful of times. This chain connects TRBV24-1 to TRBJ2-4; weak D call: TRBD2 (6 bases). Germline assignment: CDR1 KGHDR and CDR2 SFDVKD. Trimming stripped 5 bases from V and 6 bases from J, with 10 bases between. The CDR3 contains 13 residues. The CDR3 loop is CATSGPGGNIQYF. The CDR3 DNA sequence: TGTGCCACCAGTGGGCCCGGGGGAAACATTCAGTACTTC.

The chain's CDR3 is CASSHRSLAAAYEQYF. The CDR3 nucleotides read TGTGCCAGCTCACATCGCTCTCTAGCGGCCGCCTACGAGCAGTACTTC. V and J are TRBV18 and TRBJ2-7, with TRBD2 matching over 7 bases. Germline V gene lookup returns CDR1 KGHSH and CDR2 LQKENI. The V and J ends lost 4 bases and 2 bases, in that order; junction bases with no gene match: 11. This CDR3 contains 16 residues.

Notes on this clonotype: At one of its ends the junction is not consistent with the germline gene, which may arise from a read error. V usage is TRBV7-9 and J usage is TRBJ2-3; 11 positions agree with TRBD2. The CDR3 sequence is 15 residues long. In germline, CDR1 is SEHNR, CDR2 FQNEAQ (reference sequence). This chain's CDR3 is CASSLAGGQPMAQYF. The CDR3 nucleotides are TGTGCCAGCAGCCTAGCGGGAGGCCAACCCATGGCGCAGTATTTT.

In this sample, this clonotype turned up a few times. The chain carries TRBV28 and TRBJ2-7; a weak D match, TRBD1 (6 bases). Germline V lookup: CDR1 MDHEN, CDR2 SYDVKM. V was shortened by 5 bases and J by 3 bases, with 26 bases between the two germline ends. The CDR3 is 18 amino acids. The CDR3 DNA sequence: TGTGCCAGCAGTGTCCCACAGGGTTTGGGACCTCATGGCTACGAGCAGTACTTC. This codes for CASSVPQGLGPHGYEQYF.

This clonotype was observed at least ten times. The chain joins TRBV15 to TRBJ2-1; D is unresolved. CDR3 length equals 12 residues. From germline, CDR1 is LNHNV and CDR2 YYDKDF (reference sequence). Trimming shortened V by 5 bases and J by 6 bases, and 8 bases separated the two germline ends. As DNA, the CDR3 is TGTGCCACCAGCGTATCTCGCAATGAGCAGTTCTTC. It yields the protein CATSVSRNEQFF.

The genes are TRBV7-2 and TRBJ2-1; TRBD2 matches 16 bases. CDR3 length equals 16 residues. In germline, CDR1 is SGHTA, CDR2 FQGNSA. The V and J ends lost 3 bases and 7 bases, in that order; junction bases with no gene match: 3. CDR3 sequence reads: CASSFPGLAGGNEQFF. CDR3 DNA: TGTGCCAGCAGCTTTCCGGGACTAGCGGGGGGGAATGAGCAGTTCTTC.

V and J are TRBV5-1 and TRBJ2-7; 13 bases map to TRBD2. The germline CDR1 and CDR2 sequences are SGHRS and YFSETQ. V shed 6 bases and J 3 bases; nucleotides not matched to a gene: 6. This CDR3 contains 15 residues. CDR3 coding DNA: TGCGCCAGCAAGCTGACTAGCGGGGGGTTCTACGAGCAGTACTTC. Amino acid sequence: CASKLTSGGFYEQYF.

The CDR3: CSVRSGNSYNEQFF. In nucleotides, the CDR3 is TGCAGCGTCCGATCGGGCAACTCCTACAATGAGCAGTTCTTC. The rearrangement links TRBV29-1 to TRBJ2-1; D not resolved. V was clipped by 6 bases and J by 0 bases, with 12 bases between them. In germline, CDR1 is SQVTM, CDR2 ANQGSEA. The CDR3 consists of 14 residues.

The V gene is TRBV28, the J gene TRBJ2-7, with D perhaps matching TRBD2 (6 bases). Trimming removed 5 bases at V and 2 bases at J, with 22 bases between. The CDR3 consists of 17 residues. Germline CDR1 MDHEN, CDR2 SYDVKM. CDR3 bases: TGTGCCAGCAGTAATCAGATATCGGGACTCCGAACCTACGAGCAGTACTTC. Translated: CASSNQISGLRTYEQYF.

In its sample, this clonotype was seen a few times. The chain is built from TRBV27 and TRBJ2-5; 12 nucleotides align to TRBD2. Per germline, CDR1 MNHEY and CDR2 SMNVEV (reference sequence). CDR3 size: 17 residues. V lost 6 bases and J lost 4; bases outside the gene matches: 12. CDR3 region: CASRGLAGGPGRETQYF. The CDR3 DNA reads as TGTGCCAGCAGGGGCCTAGCGGGGGGGCCTGGACGAGAGACCCAGTACTTC.